This TCR beta chain was retrieved from a study of blood T cell repertoires in COVID-19. Turning to the study itself: Italy, Spain and the United States were the sources of the convalescent and acute COVID-19 samples. T cells, B-cell-depleted T cells, or PBMCs supplied cDNA or gDNA.

In the authors' methods: Amplification with reference gene primers provided the estimates of nucleated cell counts. The assay was immunoSEQ multiplex PCR, and TCRdb's table has in-frame clones only and misses some. The V and J calls and clone size are taken from that table; D and trimming were inferred from the DNA. The sample includes roughly 160,000 clones, around 82% of them seen just once. The sequenced sample was peripheral blood. The clonotype comes from a woman between 70 and 85 years old who had recovered from COVID-19.

CDR3 sequence: CASSLLPGLAGWSNTGELFF. CDR3 in DNA: TGTGCCAGCAGTTTACTGCCGGGACTAGCGGGATGGTCGAACACCGGGGAGCTGTTTTTT. This chain uses TRBV28 with TRBJ2-2; 13 bases are shared with TRBD2. There are 20 residues in the CDR3. CDR1 and CDR2 (germline): MDHEN, SYDVKM. Unmatched junction bases numbered 9, after V lost 2 bases and J lost 0 bases.